This T cell receptor beta chain comes out of a study of cytomegalovirus exposure and HLA in healthy donors. Study-wide results and caveats: Later analysis placed DRB1 highest and HLA-C lowest in TCR association rates, which differed by HLA locus.

Of note for this clone: Its target is not known.

Trimming took off 3 bases at V and 5 bases at J, with 8 bases between the two ends. The CDR3 runs 12 residues. In germline, CDR1 is KGHSH, CDR2 LQKENI. 13 Jbeta primers and 60 Vbeta primers were used for the PCR. Sequenced by immunoSEQ multiplex PCR; TCRdb stores in-frame clones only, minus some. Of about 130,000 clones listed, 78% are singletons. This rearrangement joins TRBV18 to TRBJ2-7; D not resolved. The sequence was collected from a female donor in good health and CMV-seronegative. The sample comprised PBMCs. CDR3 amino acids: CASSPGPDEQYF. For the CDR3, the DNA is TGTGCCAGCTCACCTGGCCCAGACGAGCAGTACTTC.